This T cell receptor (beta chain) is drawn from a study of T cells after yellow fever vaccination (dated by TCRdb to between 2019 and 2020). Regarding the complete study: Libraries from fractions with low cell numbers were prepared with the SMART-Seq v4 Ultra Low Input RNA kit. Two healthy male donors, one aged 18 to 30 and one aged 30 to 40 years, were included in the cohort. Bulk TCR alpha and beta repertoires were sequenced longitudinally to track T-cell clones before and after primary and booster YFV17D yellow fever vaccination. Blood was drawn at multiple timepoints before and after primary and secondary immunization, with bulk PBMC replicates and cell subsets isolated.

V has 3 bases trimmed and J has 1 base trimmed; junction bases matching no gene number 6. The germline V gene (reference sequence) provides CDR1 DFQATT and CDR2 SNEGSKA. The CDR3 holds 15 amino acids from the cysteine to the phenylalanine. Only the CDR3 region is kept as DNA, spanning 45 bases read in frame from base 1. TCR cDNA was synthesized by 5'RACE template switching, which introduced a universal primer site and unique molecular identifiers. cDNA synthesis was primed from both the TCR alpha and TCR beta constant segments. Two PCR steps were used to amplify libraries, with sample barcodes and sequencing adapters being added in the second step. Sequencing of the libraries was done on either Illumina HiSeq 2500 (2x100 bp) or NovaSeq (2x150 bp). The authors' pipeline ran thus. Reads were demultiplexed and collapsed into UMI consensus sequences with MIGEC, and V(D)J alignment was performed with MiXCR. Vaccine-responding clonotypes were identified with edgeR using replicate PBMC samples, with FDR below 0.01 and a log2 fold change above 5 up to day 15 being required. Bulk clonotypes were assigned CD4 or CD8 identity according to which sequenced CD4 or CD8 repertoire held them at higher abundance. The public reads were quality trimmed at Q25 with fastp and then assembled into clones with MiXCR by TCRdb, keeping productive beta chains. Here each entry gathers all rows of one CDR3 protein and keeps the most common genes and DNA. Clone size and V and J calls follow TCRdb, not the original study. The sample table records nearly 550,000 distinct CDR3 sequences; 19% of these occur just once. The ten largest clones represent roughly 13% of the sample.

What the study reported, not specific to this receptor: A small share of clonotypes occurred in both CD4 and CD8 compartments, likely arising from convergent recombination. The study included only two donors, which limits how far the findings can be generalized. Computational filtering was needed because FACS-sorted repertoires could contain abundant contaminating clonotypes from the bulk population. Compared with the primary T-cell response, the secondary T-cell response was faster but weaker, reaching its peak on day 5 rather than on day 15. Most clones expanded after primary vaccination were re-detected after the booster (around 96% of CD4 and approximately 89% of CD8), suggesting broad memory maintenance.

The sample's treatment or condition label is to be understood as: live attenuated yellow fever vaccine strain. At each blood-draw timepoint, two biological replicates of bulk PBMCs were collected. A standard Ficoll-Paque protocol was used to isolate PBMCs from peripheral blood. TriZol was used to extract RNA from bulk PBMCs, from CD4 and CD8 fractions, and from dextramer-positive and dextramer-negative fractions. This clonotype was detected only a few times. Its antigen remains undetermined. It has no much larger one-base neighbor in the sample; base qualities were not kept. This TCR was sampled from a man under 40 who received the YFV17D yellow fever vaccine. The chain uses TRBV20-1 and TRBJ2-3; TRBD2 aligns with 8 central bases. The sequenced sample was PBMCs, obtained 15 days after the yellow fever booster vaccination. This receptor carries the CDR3 CSASVAGPRTDTQYF. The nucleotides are TGCAGTGCTAGTGTAGCGGGACCACGCACAGATACGCAGTATTTT.